Listed below are T cell receptor beta chains from one sample, sequenced in a study of cytomegalovirus exposure and HLA in healthy donors. Profiling relied on immunoSEQ multiplex PCR, and the TCRdb table lists in-frame clones only, not all of them. The sample has 100,000 or so clones, over 60% seen once; the top ten hold around 8.8%. Sequencing was carried out using PBMCs. The receptors originated from a man in his forties or fifties in good health and CMV-seropositive. The CDR3 runs from the conserved cysteine through the conserved F or W. A D gene is named only where the DNA matches it firmly. Some rows mark clone size as missing; the rest say once, few, many or name a class of expanded clone.

V,J,length,size,D,DNA,CDR3
TRBV11-2,TRBJ2-3,15,.,TRBD1,TGTGCCAGCAGCCTAAACAGGGGTTCCGCAGATACGCAGTATTTT,CASSLNRGSADTQYF
TRBV5-6,TRBJ2-7,12,few,.,TGTGCCAGCAGCGGGGGCTCTACCTCGCGGTACTTC,CASSGGSTSRYF
TRBV19,TRBJ2-2,16,.,TRBD1,TGTGCCAGTAGTCCGACCTACAGGGGGCGTAACGGGGAGCTGTTTTTT,CASSPTYRGRNGELFF
TRBV2,TRBJ2-7,15,.,TRBD2,TGTGCCAGCAGTGCCAGCGGGAGTGGTTGGGGCGAGCAGTACTTC,CASSASGSGWGEQYF
TRBV7-9,TRBJ1-5,14,few,.,TGTGCCAGCAGCCGCTCGGGGGTCAATCAGCCCCAGCATTTT,CASSRSGVNQPQHF
TRBV7-2,TRBJ2-3,14,.,TRBD1,TGTGCCAGCAGCTTGAGGGGGCCCGGAGATACGCAGTATTTT,CASSLRGPGDTQYF
TRBV7-2,TRBJ2-1,16,.,TRBD2,TGTGCCAGCAGCCCTCCGGGACTAGCTACGTCCAATGAGCAGTTCTTC,CASSPPGLATSNEQFF
TRBV6-1,TRBJ2-7,13,once,TRBD1,TGTGCCAGCAAGCGGACAGGGACGGGCGAGCAGTACTTC,CASKRTGTGEQYF
TRBV19,TRBJ1-6,14,.,TRBD1,TGTGCCACCGGGGGACAGGCCGATAATTCACCCCTCCACTTT,CATGGQADNSPLHF
TRBV4-3,TRBJ1-5,18,few,TRBD1,TGCGCCAGCAGCCAAGATTTAGCAGGGGGCGCGAGCAATCAGCCCCAGCATTTT,CASSQDLAGGASNQPQHF
TRBV5-8,TRBJ2-6,15,.,.,TGTGCCAGCAGCTTGGGAGCTTCTGGGGCCAACGTCCTGACTTTC,CASSLGASGANVLTF
TRBV10-3,TRBJ2-3,17,.,TRBD2,TGTGCCTCTATGAGCCCTTGGACTAGCGGGAGCACAGATACGCAGTATTTT,CASMSPWTSGSTDTQYF
TRBV10-2,TRBJ1-4,15,.,.,TGCGCCAGCAGTATCCTCGCCCGCGCTAATGAAAAACTGTTTTTT,CASSILARANEKLFF
TRBV5-1,TRBJ1-2,15,.,TRBD1,TGCGCCAGCAGCTTGACAGGGGGCCTCAACTATGGCTACACCTTC,CASSLTGGLNYGYTF
TRBV7-2,TRBJ2-7,14,.,TRBD2,TGTGCCAGCAGCAGAACTAGCGGGAGTTACGAGCAGTACTTC,CASSRTSGSYEQYF
TRBV6-5,TRBJ2-1,12,.,.,TGTGCCAGCAGTTCCCCCGGTTGGGAGCAGTTCTTC,CASSSPGWEQFF